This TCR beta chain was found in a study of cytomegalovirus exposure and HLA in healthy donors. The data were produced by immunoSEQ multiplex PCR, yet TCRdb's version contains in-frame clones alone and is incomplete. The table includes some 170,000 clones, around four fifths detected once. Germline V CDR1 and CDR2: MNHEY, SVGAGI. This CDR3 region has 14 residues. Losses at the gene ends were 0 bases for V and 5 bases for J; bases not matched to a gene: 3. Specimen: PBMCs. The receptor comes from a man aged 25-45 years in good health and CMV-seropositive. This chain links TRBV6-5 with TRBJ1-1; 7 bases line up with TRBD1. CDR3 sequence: CASSYSRQGTEAFF. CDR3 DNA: TGTGCCAGCAGTTACTCCCGACAGGGAACTGAAGCTTTCTTT.